These T cell receptor beta chains were read from a single sample in a study of blood T cell repertoires in COVID-19. Repertoires were generated with immunoSEQ multiplex PCR, while TCRdb's copy carries only in-frame clones and drops some. The data contain 350,000 to 400,000 clones, 90% to 95% of them singletons. The sequencing sample was made of PBMCs or T cells enriched from blood (not recorded which). The receptors stem from a woman aged 40-49 years who had been exposed to COVID-19. The CDR3 runs from the conserved cysteine through the conserved F or W. D genes are given only for firm matches.

V: TRBV10-3; J: TRBJ1-1; D: TRBD1; CDR3: CAISGGTDTLNTEAFF
V: TRBV7-2; J: TRBJ2-1; D: -; CDR3: CASSLDRVVANEQFF
V: TRBV19; J: TRBJ2-5; D: TRBD1; CDR3: CASSMRQDRGPKQYF
V: TRBV11-3; J: TRBJ1-2; D: TRBD1; CDR3: CASSSARDRSNYGYTF
V: TRBV7-9; J: TRBJ2-3; D: TRBD1; CDR3: CATLGTGLSTDTQYF
V: TRBV9; J: TRBJ1-1; D: -; CDR3: CASSVGHSGNTEAFF
V: TRBV7-3; J: TRBJ2-2; D: -; CDR3: CASSLRGQKRTGTGELFF
V: TRBV11-2; J: TRBJ2-5; D: TRBD1; CDR3: CASSDRDRVETQYF
V: TRBV6-5; J: TRBJ1-2; D: TRBD1; CDR3: CASRMTGGSLDGYTF
V: TRBV25-1; J: TRBJ1-2; D: TRBD1; CDR3: CASSRSGDRFYGYTF
V: TRBV30; J: TRBJ2-3; D: TRBD1; CDR3: CAWSAYRGRNDVEQYF
V: TRBV11-2; J: TRBJ1-2; D: -; CDR3: CASSSPVEGLRRRGGRTF
V: TRBV19; J: TRBJ2-5; D: TRBD2; CDR3: CASTQGLGGETQYF
V: TRBV19; J: TRBJ2-6; D: -; CDR3: CASSMARQRQSRSGANVLTF
V: TRBV2; J: TRBJ2-7; D: TRBD1; CDR3: CASSGEQGEQYF
V: TRBV9; J: TRBJ2-1; D: -; CDR3: CASSATSFNEQFF
V: TRBV19; J: TRBJ1-3; D: -; CDR3: CASRSVDYRSGNTIYF
V: TRBV7-8; J: TRBJ1-5; D: -; CDR3: CASSLQGNQPQHF
V: TRBV27; J: TRBJ2-1; D: TRBD2; CDR3: CASSSGTASGRGYNEQFF
V: TRBV6-5; J: TRBJ1-5; D: -; CDR3: CASSYGGGQPQHF
V: TRBV7-2; J: TRBJ2-5; D: -; CDR3: CASSFLLTQYF
V: TRBV2; J: TRBJ1-4; D: -; CDR3: CASGGGADNEKLFF
V: TRBV19; J: TRBJ1-4; D: -; CDR3: CASSTPGGGVYDEKLFF
V: TRBV30; J: TRBJ2-7; D: -; CDR3: CAWSPPAGLSYEQYF
V: TRBV11-2; J: TRBJ1-1; D: -; CDR3: CASSARQEMNTEAFF
V: TRBV5-4; J: TRBJ2-1; D: -; CDR3: CASSYINEQFF
V: TRBV5-1; J: TRBJ2-7; D: -; CDR3: CASSPLTGEQYF
V: TRBV5-8; J: TRBJ1-6; D: -; CDR3: CASSLGGWGSPLHF
V: TRBV7-2; J: TRBJ2-7; D: TRBD2; CDR3: CASSIAGGREQYF
V: TRBV7-3; J: TRBJ1-2; D: -; CDR3: CASSLSGTKVDYTF
V: TRBV6-1; J: TRBJ1-5; D: TRBD1; CDR3: CASRVDRASQPQHF
V: TRBV19; J: TRBJ2-1; D: TRBD2; CDR3: CASKRASGRGNEQFF
V: TRBV7-3; J: TRBJ1-1; D: -; CDR3: CASSTERGTEAFF
V: TRBV10-3; J: TRBJ2-7; D: TRBD1; CDR3: CAISQGAASDYEQYF
V: TRBV19; J: TRBJ2-3; D: -; CDR3: CASRNRGGGGTDTQYF
V: TRBV18; J: TRBJ2-7; D: TRBD2; CDR3: CASSPPGGGSGEQYF
V: TRBV7-3; J: TRBJ2-1; D: -; CDR3: CASSVGGDLNEQFF
V: TRBV10-1; J: TRBJ2-1; D: TRBD2; CDR3: CASSTGGEQFF
V: TRBV3-1/TRBV3-2; J: TRBJ2-3; D: -; CDR3: CASSRGSGWPSATQYF
V: TRBV2; J: TRBJ1-1; D: -; CDR3: CASSEGRQGMRNTEAFF
V: TRBV7-9; J: TRBJ2-3; D: -; CDR3: CASSPRINPDFGQYF
V: TRBV30; J: TRBJ1-4; D: TRBD1; CDR3: CAWRYKPGQEDEKLFF
V: TRBV19; J: TRBJ1-1; D: TRBD1; CDR3: CAAQDRANTEAFF
V: TRBV18; J: TRBJ2-2; D: -; CDR3: CASSRGGNTGELFF
V: TRBV6-5; J: TRBJ1-2; D: -; CDR3: CASSYSAQALNYGYTF
V: TRBV5-1; J: TRBJ2-3; D: -; CDR3: CASSGGRSTDTQYF
V: TRBV2; J: TRBJ2-4; D: -; CDR3: CASSVQPTGEGTIQYF
V: TRBV2; J: TRBJ2-5; D: TRBD2; CDR3: CASRLGEGTIQETQYF
V: TRBV3-1/TRBV3-2; J: TRBJ2-7; D: -; CDR3: CASSQGLDRYF
V: TRBV5-4; J: TRBJ1-2; D: -; CDR3: CASSFSTGGYGYTF
V: TRBV5-1; J: TRBJ1-1; D: -; CDR3: CASMGANGMNTEAFF
V: TRBV11-3; J: TRBJ1-4; D: -; CDR3: CASSFDSQKLFF
V: TRBV12-3/TRBV12-4; J: TRBJ1-2; D: -; CDR3: CASSTTGLYGYTF
V: TRBV7-2; J: TRBJ2-7; D: TRBD1; CDR3: CASRIAMGTGFSEQYF
V: TRBV2; J: TRBJ2-3; D: -; CDR3: CASRVGGADTQYF
V: TRBV27; J: TRBJ2-7; D: TRBD1; CDR3: CASSPRDRAYEQYF
V: TRBV7-2; J: TRBJ1-5; D: -; CDR3: CASSLVYSSNQPQHF